A selection of T cell receptor beta chains follows, all from one sample in a study of shared clonotypes between healthy human individuals. The data were produced by immunoSEQ multiplex PCR, yet TCRdb's version contains in-frame clones alone and is incomplete. The sample yields about 700,000 clones, about 90% seen once. The sequenced sample consisted of naive CD8+ T cells sorted from blood. The receptors stem from a man between 25 and 39 years old in good health. Both conserved end residues are part of each CDR3. A D gene is named only where the DNA matches it firmly.

j_call d_call v_call cdr3_nt cdr3_aa
TRBJ1-1 TRBD1 TRBV27 TGTGCCAGCAGTTACATAGGGGGCGGGGATGCTGAAGCTTTCTTT CASSYIGGGDAEAFF
TRBJ2-7 NA TRBV16 TGTGCCAGCAGCCAAGCGAGCTCCTACGAGCAGTACTTC CASSQASSYEQYF
TRBJ2-7 TRBD2 TRBV5-1 TGCGCCAGCAGCCAAGCGGGAGGGATCTCCTACGAGCAGTACTTC CASSQAGGISYEQYF
TRBJ2-1 NA TRBV10-2 TGCGCCAGCAGTTTAGGGGATCCATCCTACAATGAGCAGTTCTTC CASSLGDPSYNEQFF
TRBJ1-5 TRBD1 TRBV27 TGTGCCAGCAGGACAGGGGACCAGCCCCAGCATTTT CASRTGDQPQHF
TRBJ2-7 TRBD2 TRBV5-1 TGCGCCAGCAGAACGGGACTAGCGACCTCCTACGAGCAGTACTTC CASRTGLATSYEQYF
TRBJ2-1 TRBD2 TRBV30 TGTGCCTGGAGTGCCGAACCCGGACTAGCGGATTACTCCTACAATGAGCAGTTCTTC CAWSAEPGLADYSYNEQFF
TRBJ2-1 NA TRBV7-9 TGTGCCAGCAGCGGGACTCACAATGAGCAGTTCTTC CASSGTHNEQFF
TRBJ2-5 NA TRBV11-2 TGTGCCAGCAGCTTAGTACAACTCCAAGAGACCCAGTACTTC CASSLVQLQETQYF
TRBJ2-7 TRBD2 TRBV28 TGTGCCAGCAGTTTCCACACTAGCGGGAGGTCCTACGAGCAGTACTTC CASSFHTSGRSYEQYF
TRBJ2-7 NA TRBV2 TGTGCCAGCAGTGTTGCGGGGACGTCCTACGAGCAGTACTTC CASSVAGTSYEQYF
TRBJ2-7 NA TRBV5-4 TGTGCCAGCAGCTTGCCCGAAAGCTCCTACGAGCAGTACTTC CASSLPESSYEQYF